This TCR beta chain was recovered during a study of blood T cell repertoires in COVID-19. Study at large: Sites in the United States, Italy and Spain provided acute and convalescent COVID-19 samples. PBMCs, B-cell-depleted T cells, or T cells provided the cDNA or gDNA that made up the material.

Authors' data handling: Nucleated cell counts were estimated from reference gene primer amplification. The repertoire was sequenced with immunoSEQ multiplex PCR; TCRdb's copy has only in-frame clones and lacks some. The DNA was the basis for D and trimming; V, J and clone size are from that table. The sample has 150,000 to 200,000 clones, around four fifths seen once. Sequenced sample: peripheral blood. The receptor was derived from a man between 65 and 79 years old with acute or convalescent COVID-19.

In DNA form, the CDR3 reads TGTGCCAGCAAGAGGACAGGGCAGAACACTGAAGCTTTCTTT. This codes for CASKRTGQNTEAFF. This chain uses TRBV18 with TRBJ1-1; 8 bases line up with TRBD1. The germline CDR1 and CDR2 sequences are KGHSH and LQKENI. Trimming cost V 8 bases and J 1 base; bases outside gene matches: 6. The CDR3 runs to 14 residues.